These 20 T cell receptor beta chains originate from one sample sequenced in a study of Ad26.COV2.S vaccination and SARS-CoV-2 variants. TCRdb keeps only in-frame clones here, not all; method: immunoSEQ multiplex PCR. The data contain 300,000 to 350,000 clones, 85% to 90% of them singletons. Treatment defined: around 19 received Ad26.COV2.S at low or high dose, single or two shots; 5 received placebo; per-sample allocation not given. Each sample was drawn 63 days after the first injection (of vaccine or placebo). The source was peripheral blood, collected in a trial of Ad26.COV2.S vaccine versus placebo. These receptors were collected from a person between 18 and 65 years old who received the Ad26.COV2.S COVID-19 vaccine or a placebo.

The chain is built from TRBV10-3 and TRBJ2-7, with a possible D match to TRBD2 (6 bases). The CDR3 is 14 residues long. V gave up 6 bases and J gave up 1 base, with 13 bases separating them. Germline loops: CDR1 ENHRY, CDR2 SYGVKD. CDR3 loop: CAISGGRQSYEQYF. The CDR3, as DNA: TGTGCCATCAGCGGGGGTAGACAGTCCTACGAGCAGTACTTC.

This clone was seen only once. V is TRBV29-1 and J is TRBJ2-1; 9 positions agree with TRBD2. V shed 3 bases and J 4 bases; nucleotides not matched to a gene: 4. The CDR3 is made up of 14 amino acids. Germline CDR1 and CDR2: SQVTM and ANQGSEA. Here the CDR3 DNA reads TGCAGCGTTGAGGGGACTAGCAATTACAATGAGCAGTTCTTC. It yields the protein CSVEGTSNYNEQFF.

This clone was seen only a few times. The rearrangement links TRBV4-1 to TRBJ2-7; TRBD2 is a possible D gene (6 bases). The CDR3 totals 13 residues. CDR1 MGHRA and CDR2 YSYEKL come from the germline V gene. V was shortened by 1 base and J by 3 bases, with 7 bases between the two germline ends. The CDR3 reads CASSQVGGYEQYV. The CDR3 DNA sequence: TGCGCCAGCAGCCAAGTCGGGGGCTACGAGCAGTACGTC.

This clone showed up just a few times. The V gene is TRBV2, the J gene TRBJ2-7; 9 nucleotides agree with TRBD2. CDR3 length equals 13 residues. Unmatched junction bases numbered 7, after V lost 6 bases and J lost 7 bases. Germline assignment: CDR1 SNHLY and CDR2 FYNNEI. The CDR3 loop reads CASRGLAHGEQYF. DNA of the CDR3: TGTGCCAGCAGGGGACTAGCTCATGGTGAGCAGTACTTC. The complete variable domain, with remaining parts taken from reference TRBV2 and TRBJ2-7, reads EPEVTQTPSHQVTQMGQEVILRCVPISNHLYFYWYRQILGQKVEFLVSFYNNEISEKSEIFDDQFSVERPDGSNFTLKIRSTKLEDSAMYFCASRGLAHGEQYFGPGTRLTVT.

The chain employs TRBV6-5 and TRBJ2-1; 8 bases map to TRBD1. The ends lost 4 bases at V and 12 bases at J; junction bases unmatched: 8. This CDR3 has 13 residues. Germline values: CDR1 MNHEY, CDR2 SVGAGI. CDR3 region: CASSSTGGRGQFF. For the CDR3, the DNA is TGTGCCAGCAGTTCCACAGGGGGTAGGGGGCAGTTCTTC.

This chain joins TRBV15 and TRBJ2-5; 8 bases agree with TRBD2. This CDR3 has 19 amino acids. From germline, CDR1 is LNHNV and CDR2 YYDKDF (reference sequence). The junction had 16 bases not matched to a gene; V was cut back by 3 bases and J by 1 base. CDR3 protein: CATSRLSRLPREGQETQYF. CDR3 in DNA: TGTGCCACCAGCAGGCTAAGCCGCCTTCCACGGGAGGGCCAAGAGACCCAGTACTTC.

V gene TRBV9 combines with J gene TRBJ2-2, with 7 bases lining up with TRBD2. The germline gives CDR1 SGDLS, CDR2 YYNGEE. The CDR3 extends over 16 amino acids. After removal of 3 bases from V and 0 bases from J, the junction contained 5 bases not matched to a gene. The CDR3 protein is CASSGPGGANTGELFF. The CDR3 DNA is TGTGCCAGCAGCGGCCCTGGGGGGGCGAACACCGGGGAGCTGTTTTTT.

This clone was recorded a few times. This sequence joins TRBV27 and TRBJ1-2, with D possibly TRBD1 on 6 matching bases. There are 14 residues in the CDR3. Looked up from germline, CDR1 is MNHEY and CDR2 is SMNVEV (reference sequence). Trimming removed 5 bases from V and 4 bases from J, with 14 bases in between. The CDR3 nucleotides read TGTGCCAGCAGTCTTAAACAGGGTAGCTATGGCTACACCTTC. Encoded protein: CASSLKQGSYGYTF.

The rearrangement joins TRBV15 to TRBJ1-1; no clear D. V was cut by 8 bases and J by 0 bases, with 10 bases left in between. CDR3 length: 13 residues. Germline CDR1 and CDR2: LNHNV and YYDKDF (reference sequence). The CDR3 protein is CATWGLLNTEAFF. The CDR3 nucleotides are TGTGCCACCTGGGGTCTCCTGAACACTGAAGCTTTCTTT.

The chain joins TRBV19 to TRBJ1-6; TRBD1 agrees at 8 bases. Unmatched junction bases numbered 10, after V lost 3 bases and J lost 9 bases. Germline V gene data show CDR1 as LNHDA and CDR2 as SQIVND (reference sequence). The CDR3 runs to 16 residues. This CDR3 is CASSIRQGLVGSPLHF. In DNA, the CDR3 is TGTGCCAGTAGTATCCGACAGGGGCTCGTTGGTTCACCCCTCCACTTT.

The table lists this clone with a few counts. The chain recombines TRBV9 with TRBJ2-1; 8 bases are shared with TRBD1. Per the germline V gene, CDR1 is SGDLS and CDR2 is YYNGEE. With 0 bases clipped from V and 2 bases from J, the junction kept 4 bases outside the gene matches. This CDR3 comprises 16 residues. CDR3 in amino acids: CASSVGAGGAYNEQFF. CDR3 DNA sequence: TGTGCCAGCAGCGTAGGGGCAGGGGGCGCCTACAATGAGCAGTTCTTC.

CDR3 sequence reads: CASSHSYEQYV. The CDR3 bases are TGTGCCAGCAGCCACTCTTACGAGCAGTACGTC. The J gene is TRBJ2-7, the V gene TRBV6-2 or TRBV6-3; no firm D call. The CDR3 is 11 residues long. V gave up 6 bases and J gave up 4 bases, with 7 bases separating them. Germline loops: CDR1 MNHEY, CDR2 SVGEGT.

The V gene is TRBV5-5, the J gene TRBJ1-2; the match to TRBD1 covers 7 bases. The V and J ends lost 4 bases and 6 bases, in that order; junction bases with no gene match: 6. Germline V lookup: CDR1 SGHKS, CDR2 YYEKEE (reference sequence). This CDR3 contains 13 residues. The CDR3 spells CASSDRDRHGYTF. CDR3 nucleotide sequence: TGTGCCAGCAGCGACCGGGACAGACATGGCTACACCTTC.

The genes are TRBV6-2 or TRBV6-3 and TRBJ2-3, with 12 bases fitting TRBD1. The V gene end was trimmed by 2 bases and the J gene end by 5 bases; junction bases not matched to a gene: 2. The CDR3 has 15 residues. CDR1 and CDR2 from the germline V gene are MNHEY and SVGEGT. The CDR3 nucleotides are TGTGCCAGCAGTTACCGGGACAGGGGGCAAGATACGCAGTATTTT. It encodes CASSYRDRGQDTQYF.

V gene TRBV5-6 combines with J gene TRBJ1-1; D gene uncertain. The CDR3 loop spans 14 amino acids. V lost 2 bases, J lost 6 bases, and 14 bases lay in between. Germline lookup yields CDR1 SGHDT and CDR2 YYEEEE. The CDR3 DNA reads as TGTGCCAGCAGCTTTAGTGCCCGGGCCTCTGAAGCTTTCTTT. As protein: CASSFSARASEAFF.

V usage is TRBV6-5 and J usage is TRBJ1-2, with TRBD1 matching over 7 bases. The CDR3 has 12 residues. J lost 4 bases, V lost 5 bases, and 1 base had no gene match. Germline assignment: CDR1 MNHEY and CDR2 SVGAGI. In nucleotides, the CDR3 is TGTGCCAGCAGTACAGGGGCCTATGGCTACACCTTC. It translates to CASSTGAYGYTF.

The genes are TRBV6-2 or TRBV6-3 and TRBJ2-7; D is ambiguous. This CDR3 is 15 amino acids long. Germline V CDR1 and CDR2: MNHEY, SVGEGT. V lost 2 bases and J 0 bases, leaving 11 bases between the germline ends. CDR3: CASSYVRASSYEQYV. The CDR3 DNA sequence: TGTGCCAGCAGTTACGTCCGGGCAAGCTCCTACGAGCAGTACGTC.

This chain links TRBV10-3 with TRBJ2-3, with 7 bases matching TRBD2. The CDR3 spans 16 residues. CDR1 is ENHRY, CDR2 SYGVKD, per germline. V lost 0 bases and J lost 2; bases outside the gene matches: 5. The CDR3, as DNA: TGTGCCATCAGTGAGTCGGGTCGGGGGGTCACAGATACGCAGTATTTT. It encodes CAISESGRGVTDTQYF.

The CDR3 sequence is CASKDRNTGELFF. The CDR3 bases are TGTGCCAGCAAGGACAGGAACACCGGGGAGCTGTTTTTT. This chain connects TRBV12-3 or TRBV12-4 to TRBJ2-2; D possibly corresponds to TRBD1 (6 bases). Trimming stripped 7 bases from V and 1 base from J, with 7 bases between. The CDR3 spans 13 residues.

This CDR3 reads CASMVGHTLNTEAFF. CDR3 sequence (DNA): TGTGCCAGTATGGTAGGACACACTTTGAACACTGAAGCTTTCTTT. The rearrangement uses TRBV19 and TRBJ1-1, with D tentatively TRBD1 (5 bases). V lost 7 bases and J 0 bases, leaving 15 bases between the germline ends. The CDR3 covers 15 residues. Germline CDR1 reads LNHDA; CDR2 reads SQIVND (reference sequence).